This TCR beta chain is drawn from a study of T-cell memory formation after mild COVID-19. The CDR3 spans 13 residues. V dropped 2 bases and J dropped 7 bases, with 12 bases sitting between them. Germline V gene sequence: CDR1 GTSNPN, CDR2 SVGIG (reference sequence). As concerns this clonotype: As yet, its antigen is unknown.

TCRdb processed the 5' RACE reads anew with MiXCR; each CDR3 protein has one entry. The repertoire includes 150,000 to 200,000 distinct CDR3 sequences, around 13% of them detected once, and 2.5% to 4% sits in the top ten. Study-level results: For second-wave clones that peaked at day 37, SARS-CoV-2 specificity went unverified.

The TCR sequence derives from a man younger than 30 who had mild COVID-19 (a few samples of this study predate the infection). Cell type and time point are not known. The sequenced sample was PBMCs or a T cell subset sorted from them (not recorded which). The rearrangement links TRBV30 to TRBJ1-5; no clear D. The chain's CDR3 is CAWSRQRSQPQHF. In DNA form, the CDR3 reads TGTGCCTGGAGTCGACAAAGGAGCCAGCCCCAGCATTTT.